Listed here is a single TCR beta chain. Across 24 US areas, participants ranged in age from about 18 to 100 years. Donors in Cohort 3 who had recovered were those with two negative PCRs, healthcare professional clearance, or resolution of their symptoms. The sample is drawn from a study of blood T cell repertoires in COVID-19. Study-level information: Sites in the United States, Italy and Spain provided acute and convalescent COVID-19 samples.

Original processing methods: Amplified reference gene primers provided the basis for estimating nucleated cell counts. TCRdb's table, derived via immunoSEQ multiplex PCR, lists solely in-frame clones and lacks some. D and trimming come from the DNA, and the V and J calls and clone size come from that table. The repertoire holds some 230,000 clones, roughly four fifths seen once, with around 16% in the top ten. Germline values: CDR1 LNHNV, CDR2 YYDKDF (reference sequence). The CDR3 is made up of 14 amino acids. V was trimmed by 3 bases and J by 5 bases, leaving 14 bases between them. The V gene is TRBV15, the J gene TRBJ2-7; maybe TRBD1 (6 bases). The material sequenced was PBMCs or T cells enriched from blood (not recorded which). This clonotype was sampled from a man aged 40-49 years who had recovered from COVID-19. The CDR3 here is CATSRPTGTDEQYF. CDR3 bases: TGTGCCACCAGCAGGCCTACAGGGACGGACGAGCAGTACTTC.